This is a list of T cell receptor beta chains from one sample in a study of patients and donors after allogeneic stem cell transplantation. TCRdb reprocessed the RT-PCR reads with MiXCR, giving one entry per CDR3 protein. The table has about a million distinct CDR3 sequences, approximately 19% seen once. Input material: blood, either unsorted or a sorted T cell fraction (not recorded which). These receptors were obtained from a human donor who was either an allogeneic HSCT recipient or a stem cell or donor lymphocyte infusion donor (not recorded which). It is not recorded whose cells these are; they may come from a transplant donor. CDR3s include the opening cysteine and the closing phenylalanine or tryptophan. D genes are given only for firm matches. A row's size may be missing; if present it is once, few, many or a size class.

J gene	V gene	clone size	D gene	CDR3 DNA	CDR3 protein
TRBJ2-2	TRBV6-1	few	TRBD2	TGTGCCAGCAGTATAAGGACTAGCGGGCCGTCGAACACCGGGGAGCTGTTTTTT	CASSIRTSGPSNTGELFF
TRBJ2-1	TRBV5-1	few	-	TGCGCCAGCAGCTTGGTCGGTGGGCGGTCCGATGAGCAGTTCTTC	CASSLVGGRSDEQFF
TRBJ1-2	TRBV6-1	-	-	TGTGCCAGCAGCGACGGGGGACACTATGGCTACACCTTC	CASSDGGHYGYTF
TRBJ2-4	TRBV12-3/TRBV12-4	many	-	TGTGCCAGCAGTCCCGACGGATACCTAGCCAAAAACATTCAGTACTTC	CASSPDGYLAKNIQYF
TRBJ2-2	TRBV20-1	few	TRBD2	TGCAGTGCGAGACTAGCGGGGGAGCTGTTTTTT	CSARLAGELFF
TRBJ1-2	TRBV9	few	TRBD1	TGTGCCAGCAGCGGGGTATCGGGACAGGTTAACTATGGCTACACCTTC	CASSGVSGQVNYGYTF
TRBJ1-1	TRBV12-3/TRBV12-4	many	-	TGTGCCAGCAGTCCCTGGGAACAGTTGAACACTGAAGCTTTCTTT	CASSPWEQLNTEAFF
TRBJ2-1	TRBV4-3	-	TRBD2	TGCGCCAGCAGCCCAGAACCGGGGGGGTACAATGAGCAGTTCTTC	CASSPEPGGYNEQFF
TRBJ1-4	TRBV29-1	-	-	TGCAGCGTCCTTAAAAAGGGAGTGAACAAACTGTTTTTT	CSVLKKGVNKLFF
TRBJ1-1	TRBV18	-	-	TGTGCCAGCTCTCAAGTAGGGTCAGGTTGGGACACTGAAGCTTTCTTT	CASSQVGSGWDTEAFF
TRBJ1-5	TRBV21-1	few	-	TGTGCCAGCAGCAAAGAAGCTGGAGGGTTAGACTGGTGCAATCAGCCCCAGCATTTT	CASSKEAGGLDWCNQPQHF
TRBJ2-3	TRBV12-3/TRBV12-4	few	TRBD2	TGTGCCAGCACCCCGGGACTAGCGGAGAGCACAGATACGCAGTATTTT	CASTPGLAESTDTQYF
TRBJ1-3	TRBV19	-	TRBD1	TGTGCCAGTGGAGGGGGCAATGGAAACACCATATATTTT	CASGGGNGNTIYF
TRBJ2-5	TRBV4-3	-	-	TGCGCCAGCAGCCCCGTGGAGGCTTCGGAGACCCAGTACTTC	CASSPVEASETQYF
TRBJ1-2	TRBV11-2	-	-	TGTGCCAGCAGCTTAGAGCATTGGGCAGACAAAGCTAACTATGGCTACACCTTC	CASSLEHWADKANYGYTF
TRBJ1-3	TRBV27	-	-	TGTGCCAGCAGTTCGCTTCGCCGGGACACTGGAAACACCATATATTTT	CASSSLRRDTGNTIYF
TRBJ2-7	TRBV7-9	few	TRBD1	TGTGCCAGCAGCTCATACAGGGGCCTGGAGCAGTACTTC	CASSSYRGLEQYF
TRBJ2-2	TRBV27	few	-	TGTGCCAGCAGTGAGGCTTCCGGGGAGCTGTTTTTT	CASSEASGELFF
TRBJ1-3	TRBV30	few	-	TGTGCCTGGAGCAATCGACGGCCCTCTGGAAACACCATATATTTT	CAWSNRRPSGNTIYF
TRBJ2-7	TRBV11-2	-	-	TGTGCCAGCAGCTTAGGGATCAGGGGCTCCTACGAGCAGTACTTC	CASSLGIRGSYEQYF
TRBJ2-4	TRBV11-2	-	-	TGTGCCAGCAGCTTATACCCCTTGGGAGCCAAAAACATTCAGTACTTC	CASSLYPLGAKNIQYF
TRBJ1-5	TRBV12-3/TRBV12-4	many	-	TGTGCCAGCAGTTTGGGGAACAGGGTTGGGCAGCCCCAGCATTTT	CASSLGNRVGQPQHF
TRBJ2-1	TRBV20-1	-	TRBD2	TGCAGTGCTAGACCAGGGACTAGCGGGGGGACCTACAATGAGCAGTTCTTC	CSARPGTSGGTYNEQFF
TRBJ1-1	TRBV10-3	-	-	TGTGCCATCCGTCGGACAGAAACTTTGAACACTGAAGCTTTCTTT	CAIRRTETLNTEAFF
TRBJ2-3	TRBV10-3	-	-	TGTGCCATCAGTGACCCCTACACAGATACGCAGTATTTT	CAISDPYTDTQYF
TRBJ2-3	TRBV5-6	few	-	TGTGCCAGCAGCGAGACTCCAGGCGCAGATACGCAGTATTTT	CASSETPGADTQYF
TRBJ2-3	TRBV9	many	TRBD2	TGTGCCAGCAGCGTAGGGACTAGCGAAACAGATACGCAGTATTTT	CASSVGTSETDTQYF
TRBJ2-2	TRBV5-1	-	-	TGCGCCAGCAGCTCCCTCGGGGGAGCGGCAAACACCGGGGAGCTGTTTTTT	CASSSLGGAANTGELFF
TRBJ1-6	TRBV20-1	-	TRBD1	TGCAGTGCTAGAGAGGACAGGGGGCATTCACCCCTCCACTTT	CSAREDRGHSPLHF
TRBJ1-1	TRBV2	-	-	TGTGCCAGCACCTCCAGACGGGTTGAGAACACTGAAGCTTTCTTT	CASTSRRVENTEAFF
TRBJ1-2	TRBV27	-	-	TGTGCCAGCGGTCCTTCCCAGGGGACCCTCTATGGCTACACCTTC	CASGPSQGTLYGYTF
TRBJ2-1	TRBV5-4	-	-	TGTGCCAGCAGCTTGGCCCCCAGAAGCTCCTACAATGAGCAGTTCTTC	CASSLAPRSSYNEQFF
TRBJ1-5	TRBV5-1	-	-	TGCGCCAAACCCAAATCTTTCGTCCGCGGTCGGAGGCAGCCCCAGCATTTT	CAKPKSFVRGRRQPQHF
TRBJ2-5	TRBV12-5	few	-	TGTGCTAGTGGCTACGAGAGCCGCACCCCGCAAGGAGAGACCCAGTACTTC	CASGYESRTPQGETQYF
TRBJ2-7	TRBV5-1	-	-	TGCGCCAGCAGCTTGGGCTCAAAAGGGGCCCCCAACGAGCAGTACTTC	CASSLGSKGAPNEQYF
TRBJ2-3	TRBV9	few	-	TGTGCCAGCAGCGTAGCCCGGGAGAAAGGTACAGATACGCAGTATTTT	CASSVAREKGTDTQYF
TRBJ2-1	TRBV5-1	few	TRBD2	TGCGCCAGCAGCTTACTAGCGGGAGGGACTAATGGGCAGTTCTTC	CASSLLAGGTNGQFF
TRBJ1-6	TRBV25-1	-	-	TGTGCCAGCAGTGAAGGACACAGCCTCTATAATTCACCCCTCCACTTT	CASSEGHSLYNSPLHF
TRBJ2-3	TRBV12-3/TRBV12-4	-	TRBD2	TGTGCCAGCAGGCCGACCTTCGCGGGAGGCACAGATACGCAGTATTTT	CASRPTFAGGTDTQYF
TRBJ1-2	TRBV6-2/TRBV6-3	few	-	TGTGCCAGCAGTCTCCCTCGACCCCGGGACTCAAAGGCCCCTAACTATGGCTACACCTTC	CASSLPRPRDSKAPNYGYTF
TRBJ2-1	TRBV12-3/TRBV12-4	many	TRBD1	TGTGCCAGCAGTTTAGGACAGGGAAAGAACAATGAGCAGTTCTTC	CASSLGQGKNNEQFF
TRBJ1-2	TRBV7-9	many	-	TGTGCCAGCAGCTTTATCCCCCGCTATGGCTACACCTTC	CASSFIPRYGYTF
TRBJ1-5	TRBV27	-	TRBD1	TGTGCCAGCAGTCCATCCGGGACAGGGAACAATCAGCCCCAGCATTTT	CASSPSGTGNNQPQHF
TRBJ2-1	TRBV5-1	many	TRBD1	TGCGCCAGCAGCGGGGGACAGGGATACTACAATGAGCAGTTCTTC	CASSGGQGYYNEQFF
TRBJ2-2	TRBV12-3/TRBV12-4	few	TRBD1	TGTGCCAGCAGTTTAGGTGCAGGGGGCAACACCGGGGAGCTGTTTTTT	CASSLGAGGNTGELFF
TRBJ1-2	TRBV20-1	few	-	TGCAGTGCTTCCGACAGCTATGGCTACACCTTC	CSASDSYGYTF
TRBJ2-6	TRBV6-4	-	-	TGTGCCAGCAGTGACAGGGCTCTTGGGGCCAACGTCCTGACTTTC	CASSDRALGANVLTF
TRBJ2-5	TRBV28	-	-	TGTGCCAGCAGTTTGGACAAGATAGAGACCCAGTACTTC	CASSLDKIETQYF
TRBJ2-1	TRBV20-1	few	-	TGCAGTGCTAGAGATTTGGCAAGAGTCTACAATGAGCAGTTCTTC	CSARDLARVYNEQFF
TRBJ2-3	TRBV5-6	few	-	TGTGCCAGCAGCTTGGATGCGCGGCCAGATACGCAGTATTTT	CASSLDARPDTQYF
TRBJ2-3	TRBV7-9	-	-	TGTGCCAGCAGCTTCGACTCACCCTCGGGGGATACGCAGTATTTT	CASSFDSPSGDTQYF